This entry is about one T cell receptor (beta chain). This entry comes from a study of human thymus T cells. The protocol was immunoSEQ multiplex PCR, while the TCRdb copy is restricted to in-frame clones and leaves out a portion. This table has about 130,000 clones, 90% to 95% appearing once. This CDR3 is 14 amino acids long. Trimming pared 4 bases from V and 5 bases from J, leaving 10 bases between. Germline V gene data show CDR1 as SGHNT and CDR2 as YYREEE (reference sequence). Thymus pieces cut out during corrective heart surgery were the tissue that was used. Input material: thymus tissue. The clonotype comes from a boy under three years old with a congenital heart defect but otherwise immunologically healthy. V is TRBV5-4 and J is TRBJ1-6, with unresolved D. CDR3 coding DNA: TGTGCCAGCAGCGGAGACGAAAATAATTCACCCCTCCACTTT. Translation: CASSGDENNSPLHF.